Below, one T cell receptor (beta chain) is given with its context. The antigen is not known. These data belong to a study of T cell responses to AZD1222 COVID-19 vaccine. General observations from the study: Repertoires were collected only later (after the peak T cell response had occurred). Across the whole spike, CD4 TCRs peaked at regions 160-218 and 743-854.

The germline V gene has CDR1 ENHRY and CDR2 SYGVKD. This CDR3 region has 14 residues. V lost 8 bases and J lost 2, with 13 bases in between. The method was immunoSEQ multiplex PCR; TCRdb's version includes in-frame clones alone and lacks a portion of them. Among about 110,000 clones, about 91% were seen once, and the ten largest hold about 6.8%. V is TRBV10-3 and J is TRBJ1-3; D possibly corresponds to TRBD1 (5 bases). The specimen was peripheral blood, collected 28 days after the second AZD1222 dose. The receptor was isolated from an adult who received the AZD1222 COVID-19 vaccine. This CDR3 reads CAIGSGGPGNTIYF. CDR3 nucleotides: TGTGCCATCGGAAGTGGGGGTCCTGGAAACACCATATATTTT.